This record covers a single T cell receptor beta chain. Its antigen is not known. These data come from a study of molecular identifiers for immune sequencing clone quantification. Study outcomes and limitations: Clones that exceeded 20 RNA copies held over 97% of effector molecules, yet under 1% in naive cells.

TCRdb fed the PCR reads into MiXCR, producing one record per CDR3 protein. The table has about 320,000 distinct CDR3 sequences, roughly 24% seen once; the top ten hold 0.74%. Germline assignment: CDR1 SEHNR and CDR2 FQNEAQ (reference sequence). Trimming removed 1 base from V and 2 bases from J; junction bases left unmatched: 6. This CDR3 spans 17 amino acids. The chain couples TRBV7-9 to TRBJ2-3, with 10 nucleotides matching TRBD2. Material: naive CD8+ T cells from blood, with Jurkat cell RNA spiked in. As for subset: FACS-sorted CD8+CD4-CCR7+CD45RA+ naive T cells. The TCR comes from a human donor in good health. Some libraries in this study had Jurkat cell RNA spiked in. As DNA, the CDR3 is TGTGCCAGCAGCTTAGAAGCGGGAGGGCCCCCCACAGATACGCAGTATTTT. Translation: CASSLEAGGPPTDTQYF.